The entry below describes one T cell receptor beta chain. As yet, its antigen is unknown. Trimming took off 5 bases at V and 2 bases at J, with 11 bases between the two ends. Germline V gene data show CDR1 as SEHNR and CDR2 as FQNEAQ (reference sequence). The CDR3 runs to 14 residues. The PCR contained 60 Vbeta and 13 Jbeta primers. Some clones are missing from TCRdb's copy, which holds only in-frame ones; the method was immunoSEQ multiplex PCR. The data hold 200,000 to 250,000 clones, with 65% to 80% observed a single time. These data are taken from a study of cytomegalovirus exposure and HLA in healthy donors. Study-level background: An analysis done earlier identified about 120 million unique TCR beta sequences from about 179 million T cells. Overall study findings and caveats: Earlier findings revealed that most TCR beta V segments proved productive either about 87% or about 30% of the time. Further analysis was carried out later, and it showed several of the most significant clusters appearing linked to common viral pathogens.

The TCR comes from a man aged 35 to 55 in good health and CMV-seronegative. The chain employs TRBV7-9 and TRBJ2-3; unclear D gene. Sequencing was carried out using PBMCs. This CDR3 is CASSPLANTDTQYF. The CDR3 DNA follows: TGTGCCAGCAGCCCGTTGGCAAACACAGATACGCAGTATTTT.